These 14 T cell receptor beta chains originate from one sample sequenced in a study of PD-1 blockade in classical Hodgkin lymphoma. This table comes from immunoSEQ multiplex PCR, and its TCRdb copy is limited to in-frame clones, with some not included. This sample has some 13,000 clones, with roughly 86% found just once. Relapses following autologous stem cell transplantation were seen in all patients, with brentuximab vedotin exposure varying. The sample consisted of peripheral blood mononuclear cells (PBMCs), taken at baseline. These receptors were taken from a human donor with classical Hodgkin lymphoma.

This chain uses TRBV5-1 with TRBJ2-7; 9 bases align to TRBD1. This CDR3 is built from 13 residues. CDR1 is SGHRS and CDR2 is YFSETQ in the germline V gene. V gave up 8 bases and J gave up 3 bases; unmatched junction bases: 6. CDR3 protein: CARRTGEIYEQYF. CDR3 DNA sequence: TGCGCCAGGCGGACAGGGGAAATCTACGAGCAGTACTTC.

The chain employs TRBV10-2 and TRBJ1-1; D possibly corresponds to TRBD1 (5 bases). Between the trimmed V and J ends, which lost 8 bases and 4 bases, there was a span of 17 bases. The CDR3 has 14 residues. The germline CDR1 and CDR2 sequences are WSHSY and SAAADI. CDR3 in DNA: TGCGCCAGCGACCCCGGTGAGGGGCCCACTGAAGCTTTCTTT. Translation: CASDPGEGPTEAFF.

Only one count was recorded for this clone. The chain has TRBV10-1 and TRBJ2-3, with a possible D match to TRBD2 (6 bases). Germline V CDR1 and CDR2: WNHNN, SYGVQD (reference sequence). V gave up 3 bases and J gave up 4 bases, with 14 bases separating them. The CDR3 is 15 amino acids. The CDR3 loop reads CASSDNKEGADTQYF. The CDR3 DNA sequence: TGCGCCAGCAGTGACAACAAGGAGGGAGCAGATACGCAGTATTTT.

The rearrangement uses TRBV5-6 and TRBJ2-2; D possibly corresponds to TRBD2 (5 bases). This CDR3 region has 14 residues. Germline CDR1 and CDR2: SGHDT and YYEEEE. V was shortened by 4 bases and J by 3 bases, with 10 bases between the two germline ends. The CDR3 loop is CASSPAGYTGELFF. CDR3 in DNA: TGTGCCAGCAGCCCCGCGGGTTACACCGGGGAGCTGTTTTTT. Full variable domain (remainder filled in from reference TRBV5-6 and TRBJ2-2): DAGVTQSPTHLIKTRGQQVTLRCSPKSGHDTVSWYQQALGQGPQFIFQYYEEEERQRGNFPDRFSGHQFPNYSSELNVNALLLGDSALYLCASSPAGYTGELFFGEGSRLTVL.

This clone was found a few times. The V and J genes are TRBV27 and TRBJ1-5; D is unresolved. From germline, CDR1 is MNHEY and CDR2 SMNVEV (reference sequence). Trimming removed 2 bases at V and 2 bases at J, with 13 bases between. CDR3 length equals 16 residues. As DNA, the CDR3 is TGTGCCAGCAGTTTAACCCCGCGTCGGGGCAATCAGCCCCAGCATTTT. Its translation is CASSLTPRRGNQPQHF.

CDR3 nucleotides: TGTGCCTGGACCCCCCCGGGGCTAGCGGCCCTCACAGATACGCAGTATTTT. Its protein is CAWTPPGLAALTDTQYF. This sequence joins TRBV30 and TRBJ2-3; TRBD2 matches 7 bases. From germline, CDR1 is GTSNPN and CDR2 SVGIG (reference sequence). The CDR3 loop spans 17 amino acids. V lost 4 bases, J lost 2 bases, and 15 bases stayed unmatched.

This clone was observed a handful of times. The chain recombines TRBV14 with TRBJ2-1; D remains ambiguous. V gave up 1 base and J gave up 4 bases, with 29 bases separating them. The germline gives CDR1 SGHDN, CDR2 FVKESK. This CDR3 is 21 amino acids long. The CDR3 coding sequence is TGTGCCAGCAGCCAAGGATCTCGGTTCCGTCCAATCGGACCGAAGTACAATGAGCAGTTCTTC. Its translation is CASSQGSRFRPIGPKYNEQFF. Filled out from reference TRBV14 and TRBJ2-1, the complete variable domain reads EAGVTQFPSHSVIEKGQTVTLRCDPISGHDNLYWYRRVMGKEIKFLLHFVKESKQDESGMPNNRFLAERTGGTYSTLKVQPAELEDSGVYFCASSQGSRFRPIGPKYNEQFFGPGTRLTVL.

The J gene is TRBJ1-2, the V gene TRBV30; D is ambiguous. The germline V gene encodes CDR1 GTSNPN and CDR2 SVGIG (reference sequence). Deletions cut 0 bases from V and 1 base from J, with 12 bases between. This CDR3 contains 15 residues. CDR3 nucleotides: TGTGCCTGGAGTGTGCAGGCACCGCGTAACTATGGCTACACCTTC. Translating gives CAWSVQAPRNYGYTF. The full variable domain, completed using reference TRBV30 and TRBJ1-2, is SQTIHQWPATLVQPVGSPLSLECTVEGTSNPNLYWYRQAAGRGLQLLFYSVGIGQISSEVPQNLSASRPQDRQFILSSKKLLLSDSGFYLCAWSVQAPRNYGYTFGSGTRLTVV.

CDR3 coding DNA: TGCGCCAGCAGCCTCGGAGGAGGAAGGACGGGCTACACCTTC. The encoded protein is CASSLGGGRTGYTF. The V and J genes are TRBV4-1 and TRBJ1-2; no clear D. The CDR3 sequence is 14 residues long. V lost 4 bases and J lost 8, with 17 bases in between. Germline V gene lookup returns CDR1 MGHRA and CDR2 YSYEKL.

The chain recombines TRBV6-1 with TRBJ2-7, with D perhaps TRBD1 or TRBD2 (7 bases each). The CDR3 is 13 amino acids. The V end lost 7 bases, the J end lost 3 bases, and 13 bases lay between the germline ends. Germline V gene data show CDR1 as MNHNS and CDR2 as SASEGT. As DNA, the CDR3 is TGTGCCAGCAAACAGGGGAGGGGCTACGAGCAGTACTTC. Its protein product is CASKQGRGYEQYF.

The chain recombines TRBV28 with TRBJ2-7; 12 bases map to TRBD1. The CDR3 covers 16 residues. Germline CDR1 reads MDHEN; CDR2 reads SYDVKM. Losses at the gene ends were 2 bases for V and 6 bases for J; bases not matched to a gene: 8. The CDR3 DNA sequence: TGTGCCAGCAGTTTAGCTTTGGGGACAGGGGGCCTCGAGCAGTACTTC. Amino acid sequence: CASSLALGTGGLEQYF. Full variable domain (outside the CDR3, taken from reference TRBV28 and TRBJ2-7): DVKVTQSSRYLVKRTGEKVFLECVQDMDHENMFWYRQDPGLGLRLIYFSYDVKMKEKGDIPEGYSVSREKKERFSLILESASTNQTSMYLCASSLALGTGGLEQYFGPGTRLTVT.

The rearrangement uses TRBV5-1 and TRBJ1-3; D remains unclear. The CDR3 totals 16 residues. V was cut by 1 base and J by 0 bases, with 11 bases left in between. CDR1 SGHRS and CDR2 YFSETQ come from the germline V gene. The DNA for the CDR3 is TGCGCCAGCAGCTTGTGGGGTGGGGACTCTGGAAACACCATATATTTT. Translating it yields CASSLWGGDSGNTIYF.

The chain is built from TRBV6-1 and TRBJ1-1; D remains ambiguous. V was clipped by 3 bases and J by 4 bases, with 3 bases between them. This CDR3 comprises 11 residues. CDR1 and CDR2 from the germline V gene are MNHNS and SASEGT. Here the CDR3 reads CASSDFTEAFF. As DNA, the CDR3 is TGTGCCAGCAGTGACTTCACTGAAGCTTTCTTT.

V usage is TRBV7-3 and J usage is TRBJ2-1; D assignment may be TRBD1 or TRBD2 (5 bases each). From germline, CDR1 is SGHTA and CDR2 FQGTGA. The CDR3 consists of 14 residues. Trimming cost V 5 bases and J 5 bases, with 13 bases left between them. The CDR3 is CASSPRGPHNEQFF. DNA for the CDR3: TGTGCCAGCAGCCCACGGGGACCTCACAATGAGCAGTTCTTC.